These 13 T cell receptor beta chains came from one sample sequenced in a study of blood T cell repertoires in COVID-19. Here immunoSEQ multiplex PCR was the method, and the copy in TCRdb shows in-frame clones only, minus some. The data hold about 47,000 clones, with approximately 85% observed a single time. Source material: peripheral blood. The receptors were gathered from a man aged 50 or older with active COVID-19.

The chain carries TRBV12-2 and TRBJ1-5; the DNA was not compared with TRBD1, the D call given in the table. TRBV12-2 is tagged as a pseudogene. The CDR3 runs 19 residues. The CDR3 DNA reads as TGTGCAAGTCGCTTAGGAAACCGGGACAGGGGACGGAGCAATCAGCCCCAGCATTTT. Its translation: CASRLGNRDRGRSNQPQHF.

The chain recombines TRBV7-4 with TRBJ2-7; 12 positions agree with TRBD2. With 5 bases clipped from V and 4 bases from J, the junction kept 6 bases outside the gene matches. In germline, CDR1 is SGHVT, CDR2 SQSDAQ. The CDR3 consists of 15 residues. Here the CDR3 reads CASSPGLAGSYEQYV. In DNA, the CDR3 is TGTGCCAGCAGCCCGGGACTAGCGGGTTCGTACGAGCAGTACGTC.

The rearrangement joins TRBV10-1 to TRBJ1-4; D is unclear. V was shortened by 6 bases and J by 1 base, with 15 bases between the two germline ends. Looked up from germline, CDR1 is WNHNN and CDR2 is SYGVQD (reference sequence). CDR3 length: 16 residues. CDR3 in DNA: TGCGCCAGCAGCCAAAGGAGAGGAGGAACTAATGAAAAACTGTTTTTT. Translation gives CASSQRRGGTNEKLFF.

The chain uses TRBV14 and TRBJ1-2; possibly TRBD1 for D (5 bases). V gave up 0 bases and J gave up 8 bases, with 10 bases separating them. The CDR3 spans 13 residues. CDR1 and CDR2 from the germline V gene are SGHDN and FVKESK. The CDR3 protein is CASSQDLGEGYTF. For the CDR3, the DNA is TGTGCCAGCAGCCAAGATTTAGGGGAAGGCTACACCTTC.

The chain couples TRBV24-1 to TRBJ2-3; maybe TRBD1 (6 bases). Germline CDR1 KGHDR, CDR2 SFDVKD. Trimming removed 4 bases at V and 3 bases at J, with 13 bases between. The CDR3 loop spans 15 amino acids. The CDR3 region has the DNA TGTGCCACCAGTGACACGGGAACAGGGACAGATACGCAGTATTTT. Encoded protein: CATSDTGTGTDTQYF.

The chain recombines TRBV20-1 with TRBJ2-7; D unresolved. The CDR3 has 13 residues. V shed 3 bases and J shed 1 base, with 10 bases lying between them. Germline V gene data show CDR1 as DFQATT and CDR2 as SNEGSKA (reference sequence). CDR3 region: CSASDDKSYEQYV. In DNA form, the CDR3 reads TGCAGTGCTAGTGATGACAAATCCTACGAGCAGTACGTC.

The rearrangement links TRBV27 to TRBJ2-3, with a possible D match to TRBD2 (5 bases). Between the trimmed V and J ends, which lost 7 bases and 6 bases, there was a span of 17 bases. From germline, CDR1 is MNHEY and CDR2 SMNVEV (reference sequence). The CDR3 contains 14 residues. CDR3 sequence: CASNFVGVSDTQYF. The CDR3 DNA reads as TGTGCCAGCAATTTCGTCGGGGTTTCGGATACGCAGTATTTT.

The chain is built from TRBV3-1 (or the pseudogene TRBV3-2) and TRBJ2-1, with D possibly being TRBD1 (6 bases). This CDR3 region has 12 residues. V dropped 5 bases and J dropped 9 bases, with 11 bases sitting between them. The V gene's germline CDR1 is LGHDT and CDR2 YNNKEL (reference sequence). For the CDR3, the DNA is TGTGCCAGCAGCACAGGGATCAGTGAGCAGTTCTTC. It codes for CASSTGISEQFF.

CDR3 region: CASSQRLAGGYNEQFF. As DNA, the CDR3 is TGTGCCAGCAGCCAAAGACTAGCGGGAGGTTACAATGAGCAGTTCTTC. The chain is built from TRBV4-2 and TRBJ2-1; 13 bases map to TRBD2. This CDR3 has 16 residues. The germline V gene has CDR1 LGHNA and CDR2 YNFKEQ. J lost 4 bases, V lost 2 bases, and 2 bases had no gene match.

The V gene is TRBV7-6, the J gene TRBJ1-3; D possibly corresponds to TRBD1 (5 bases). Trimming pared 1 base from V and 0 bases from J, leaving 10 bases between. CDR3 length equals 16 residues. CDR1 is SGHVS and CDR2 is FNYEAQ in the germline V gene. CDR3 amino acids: CASSLVRGGSGNTIYF. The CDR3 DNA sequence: TGTGCCAGCAGCTTAGTTCGGGGGGGCTCTGGAAACACCATATATTTT.

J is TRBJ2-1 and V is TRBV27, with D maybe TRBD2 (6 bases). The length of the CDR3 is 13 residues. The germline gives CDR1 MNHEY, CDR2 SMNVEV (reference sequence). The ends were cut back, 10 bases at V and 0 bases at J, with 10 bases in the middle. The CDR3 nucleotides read TGTGCCACGGGACTCCTCTCCTACAATGAGCAGTTCTTC. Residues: CATGLLSYNEQFF.

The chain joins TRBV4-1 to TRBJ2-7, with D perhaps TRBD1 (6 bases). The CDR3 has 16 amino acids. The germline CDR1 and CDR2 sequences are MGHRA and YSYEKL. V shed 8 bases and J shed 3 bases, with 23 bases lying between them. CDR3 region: CASSFKACWGLYEQYV. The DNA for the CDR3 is TGCGCCAGCTCCTTCAAGGCTTGTTGGGGGCTCTACGAGCAGTACGTC.

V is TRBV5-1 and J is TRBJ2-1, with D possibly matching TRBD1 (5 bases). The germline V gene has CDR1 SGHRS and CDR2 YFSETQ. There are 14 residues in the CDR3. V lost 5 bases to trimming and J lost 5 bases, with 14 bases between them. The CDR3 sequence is CASSRGRADNEQFF. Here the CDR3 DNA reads TGCGCCAGCAGTAGGGGTAGAGCCGACAATGAGCAGTTCTTC.